This T cell receptor beta chain originates from a study of cytomegalovirus exposure and HLA in healthy donors. About this clone: Its antigen is unidentified.

General study findings and limits: In vitro assays verified that a few CMV-associated chains recognized CMV antigens specifically.

The CDR3 runs 15 residues. Germline CDR1 is SNHLY and CDR2 is FYNNEI. The trim removed 6 bases at V and 6 bases at J, leaving 8 bases unmatched. Primers for the PCR totalled 60 Vbeta and 13 Jbeta. Here immunoSEQ multiplex PCR was the method, and the copy in TCRdb shows in-frame clones only, minus some. The table includes about 180,000 clones, about 77% detected once. This chain uses TRBV2 with TRBJ1-6, with TRBD1 identical over 7 bases. Sequencing input: PBMCs. This clonotype was sampled from a woman between 25 and 40 years old in good health and CMV-seropositive. The CDR3 bases are TGTGCCAGCAGGCCCGGGACAGTGGCTAATTCACCCCTCCACTTT. The encoded protein is CASRPGTVANSPLHF.